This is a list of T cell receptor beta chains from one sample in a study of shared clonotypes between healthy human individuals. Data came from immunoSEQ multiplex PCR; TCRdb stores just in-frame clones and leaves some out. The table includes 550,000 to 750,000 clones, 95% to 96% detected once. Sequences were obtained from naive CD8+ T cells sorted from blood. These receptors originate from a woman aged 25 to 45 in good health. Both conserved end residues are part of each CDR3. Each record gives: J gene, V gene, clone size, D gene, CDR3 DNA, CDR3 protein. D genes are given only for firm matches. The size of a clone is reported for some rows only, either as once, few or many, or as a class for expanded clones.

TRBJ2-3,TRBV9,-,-,TGTGCCAGCAGCGTCATTGGAGATCTCACAGATACGCAGTATTTT,CASSVIGDLTDTQYF
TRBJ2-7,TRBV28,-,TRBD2,TGTGCCAGCAGTTTCAGCGGGAACTCCTACGAGCAGTACTTC,CASSFSGNSYEQYF
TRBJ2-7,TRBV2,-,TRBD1,TGTGCCAGCAGTGTCGGGACAGGGTTCGAGCAGTACTTC,CASSVGTGFEQYF
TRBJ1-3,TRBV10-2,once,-,TGCGCCAGCAGTGATCTCTTCGTGTCTGGAAACACCATATATTTT,CASSDLFVSGNTIYF
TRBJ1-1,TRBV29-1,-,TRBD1,TGCAGCGCGCAAGGGGGGAAAACCGGGACAGGGAAGTGGACTGAAGCTTTCTTT,CSAQGGKTGTGKWTEAFF
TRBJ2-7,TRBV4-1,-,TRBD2,TGCGCCAGCAGCCAAGATAAGAGAAGCGGGAGTTTCCACGAGCAGTACTTC,CASSQDKRSGSFHEQYF
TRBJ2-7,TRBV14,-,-,TGTGCCAGCAGCAAGGGGCCCTACGAGCAGTACTTC,CASSKGPYEQYF
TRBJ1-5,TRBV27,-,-,TGTGCCAGCAGTTTAATAGGGAGCAATCAGCCCCAGCATTTT,CASSLIGSNQPQHF
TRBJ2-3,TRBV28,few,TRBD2,TGTGCCAGCAGTACCCATGAGCTCGGTCGATCGGCGGGGGGCTCCCCCTCAGATACGCAGTATTTT,CASSTHELGRSAGGSPSDTQYF
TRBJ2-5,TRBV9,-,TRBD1,TGTGCCAGCAGCTGGACAGGGGCGAGTCAAGAGACCCAGTACTTC,CASSWTGASQETQYF
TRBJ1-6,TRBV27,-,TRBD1,TGTGCCAGCAACCCAGGACAGGGGGCTAATTCACCCCTCCACTTT,CASNPGQGANSPLHF
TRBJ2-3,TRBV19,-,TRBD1,TGTGCCAGTAGTATATTCAACTCAGGGGGAGATACGCAGTATTTT,CASSIFNSGGDTQYF
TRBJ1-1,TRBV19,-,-,TGTGCCAGTAGTGACAACACGGAACTTGAAGCTTTCTTT,CASSDNTELEAFF
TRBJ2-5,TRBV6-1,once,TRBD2,TGTGCCAGCAGTGAATTGGAAATGGCGGGGGAAGGAGAGACCCAGTACTTC,CASSELEMAGEGETQYF
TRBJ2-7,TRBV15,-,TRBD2,TGTGCCACCAGCAGAGATCTCGACTCTAGCGGGTTCTACGAGCAGTACTTC,CATSRDLDSSGFYEQYF
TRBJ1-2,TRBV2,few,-,TGTGCCAGCAGTGTCCGGGACCGGGTAGGGTATGGCTACACCTTC,CASSVRDRVGYGYTF
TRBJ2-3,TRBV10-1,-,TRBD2,TGCGCCAGCGTGTATAGCGGGAGTCGCGCAGATACGCAGTATTTT,CASVYSGSRADTQYF
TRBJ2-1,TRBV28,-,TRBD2,TGTGCCAGCAGTTTGCTACTAGCGGGAGAGTCCCACAATGAGCAGTTCTTC,CASSLLLAGESHNEQFF
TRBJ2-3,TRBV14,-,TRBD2,TGTGCCAGCAGCCAAGTCGGGAGGGCAGATACGCAGTATTTT,CASSQVGRADTQYF
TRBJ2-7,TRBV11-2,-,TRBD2,TGTGCCAGCAGCGAGCGCCCCGGGAGGACCCCCTCCTACGAGCAGTACTTC,CASSERPGRTPSYEQYF
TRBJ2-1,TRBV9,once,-,TGTGCCAGCAGCGTAGGCAGCGTCAATGAGCAGTTCTTC,CASSVGSVNEQFF
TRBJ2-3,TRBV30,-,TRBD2,TGTGCCTGGACGGTAGCGGGAGTTCCAGATACGCAGTATTTT,CAWTVAGVPDTQYF
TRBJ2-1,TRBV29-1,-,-,TGCAGCGTTGCCACGGGGGAGTCCTACAATGAGCAGTTCTTC,CSVATGESYNEQFF
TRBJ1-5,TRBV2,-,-,TGTGCCAGCAGCAAAGGAGGGTCGGAGCCCCAGCATTTT,CASSKGGSEPQHF
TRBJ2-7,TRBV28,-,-,TGTGCCAGCACCTCGCTGACAGCCTTTAGCTCCTACGAGCAGTACTTC,CASTSLTAFSSYEQYF
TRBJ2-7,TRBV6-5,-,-,TGTGCCAGCAGCCCATCGGGTGAGGGAGCCGACGAGCAGTACTTC,CASSPSGEGADEQYF
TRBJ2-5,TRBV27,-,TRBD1,TGTGCCAGCAGTGTAACAGGGGCGAAAGAGACCCAGTACTTC,CASSVTGAKETQYF
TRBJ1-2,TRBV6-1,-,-,TGTGCCAGCAGCGAAACGGGGGTAGATGGCTACACCTTC,CASSETGVDGYTF
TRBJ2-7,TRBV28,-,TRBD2,TGTGCCAGCAGTTTATTTCTAGCGGGAGGTCGGGAGCAGTACTTC,CASSLFLAGGREQYF
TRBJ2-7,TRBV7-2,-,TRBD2,TGTGCCAGCAGCCCTCCGGGACTAGCGGGAGCCCCCGAGCAGTACTTC,CASSPPGLAGAPEQYF
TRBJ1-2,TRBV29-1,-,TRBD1,TGCAGCGTTGCTGGGGACAGTACTAACTATGGCTACACCTTC,CSVAGDSTNYGYTF
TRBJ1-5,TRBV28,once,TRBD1,TGTGCCAGCAGTAGGGGACAGGATAGCAATCAGCCCCAGCATTTT,CASSRGQDSNQPQHF
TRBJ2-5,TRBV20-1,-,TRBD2,TGCAGTGCTAGAGGGGAGGGGACCCAGTACTTC,CSARGEGTQYF
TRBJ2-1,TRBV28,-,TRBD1,TGTGCCAGCAGTTTCGGGACAGGGGATTACAATGAGCAGTTCTTC,CASSFGTGDYNEQFF
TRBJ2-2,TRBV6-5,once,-,TGTGCCAGCAGTTACCCGAGTGGGGGCACCGGGGAGCTGTTTTTT,CASSYPSGGTGELFF
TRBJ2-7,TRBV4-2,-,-,TGTGCCAGCAGCCAAGGACGGGACTTAACCTACGAGCAGTACTTC,CASSQGRDLTYEQYF
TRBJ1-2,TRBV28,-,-,TGTGCCAGCAGTTTCGGTACTAACTATGGCTACACCTTC,CASSFGTNYGYTF
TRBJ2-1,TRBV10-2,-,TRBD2,TGCGCCAGCAGTGAGGCTAGCGGGATCCCCTCCTACAATGAGCAGTTCTTC,CASSEASGIPSYNEQFF
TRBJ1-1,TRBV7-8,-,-,TGTGCCAGCAGCTTCTGGTCGGGGATGAACACTGAAGCTTTCTTT,CASSFWSGMNTEAFF
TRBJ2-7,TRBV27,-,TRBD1,TGTGCCAGCAGTTTCCGGGGACAGGGTTACGAGCAGTACTTC,CASSFRGQGYEQYF
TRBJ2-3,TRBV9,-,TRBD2,TGTGCCAGCAGCGTATCCAGACTAGCGGACCCCACAGATACGCAGTATTTT,CASSVSRLADPTDTQYF
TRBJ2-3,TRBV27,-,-,TGTGCCAGCAGTTTGGGTACTTCAAGCACAGATACGCAGTATTTT,CASSLGTSSTDTQYF
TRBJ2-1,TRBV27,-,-,TGTGCCAGCGGCGGGCGAACTGGGCAGTTCTTC,CASGGRTGQFF
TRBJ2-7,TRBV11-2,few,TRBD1,TGTGCCAGCAGCCCCGGGACAGGGGGCTACGAGCAGTACTTC,CASSPGTGGYEQYF
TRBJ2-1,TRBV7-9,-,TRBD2,TGTGCCAGCAGCTTAGGGATAGCGGGGCGGCCGCATTCCAATGAGCAGTTCTTC,CASSLGIAGRPHSNEQFF
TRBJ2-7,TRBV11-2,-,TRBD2,TGTGCCAGCAGCTTAGTTACTAGCGGTATCGACGAGCAGTACTTC,CASSLVTSGIDEQYF